The sequence of this T cell receptor (beta chain) was determined in a study of control samples from healthy donors and cancer patients. TCRdb's table, derived via immunoSEQ multiplex PCR, lists solely in-frame clones and lacks some. The table lists about 120,000 clones, approximately 92% of them singletons, with 0.55% to 0.6% in the top ten. With V trimmed by 1 base and J by 3 bases, 3 bases remained unmatched. CDR1 and CDR2 from the germline V gene are MNHEY and SMNVEV (reference sequence). This CDR3 is built from 15 residues. The sample taken for sequencing was PBMCs. V gene TRBV27 combines with J gene TRBJ2-1, with TRBD2 matching 7 bases. The TCR originated in a man aged 80 or over with head and neck cancer. CDR3 DNA sequence: TGTGCCAGCAGTTTATGGGAGGGCCTCTACAATGAGCAGTTCTTC. Amino acid sequence: CASSLWEGLYNEQFF.